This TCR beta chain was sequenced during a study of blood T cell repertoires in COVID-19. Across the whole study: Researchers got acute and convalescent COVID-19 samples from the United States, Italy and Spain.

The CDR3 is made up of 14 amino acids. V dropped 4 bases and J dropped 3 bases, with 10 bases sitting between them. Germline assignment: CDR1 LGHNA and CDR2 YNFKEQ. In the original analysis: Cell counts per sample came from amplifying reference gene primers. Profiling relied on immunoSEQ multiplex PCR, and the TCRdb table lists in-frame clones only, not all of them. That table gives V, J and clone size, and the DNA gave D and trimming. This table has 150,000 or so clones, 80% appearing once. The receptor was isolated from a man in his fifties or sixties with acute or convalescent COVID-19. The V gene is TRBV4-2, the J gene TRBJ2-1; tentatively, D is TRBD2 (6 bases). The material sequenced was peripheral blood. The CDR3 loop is CASSPRDGYNEQFF. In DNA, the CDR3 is TGTGCCAGCAGCCCGCGGGACGGCTACAATGAGCAGTTCTTC.